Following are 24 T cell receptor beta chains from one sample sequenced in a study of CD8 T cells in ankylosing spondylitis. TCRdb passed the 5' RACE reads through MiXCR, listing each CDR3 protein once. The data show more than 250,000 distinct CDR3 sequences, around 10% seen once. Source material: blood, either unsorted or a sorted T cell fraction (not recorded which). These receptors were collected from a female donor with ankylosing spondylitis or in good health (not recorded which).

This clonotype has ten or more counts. This chain's CDR3 is CASSLRGNQPQHF. In DNA, the CDR3 is TGTGCCAGCAGCCTCCGCGGCAATCAGCCCCAGCATTTT. The chain joins TRBV27 to TRBJ1-5; D unclear. The V gene's germline CDR1 is MNHEY and CDR2 SMNVEV (reference sequence). The V end was cut by 6 bases, the J end by 2 bases, with 8 bases between. This CDR3 region has 13 residues.

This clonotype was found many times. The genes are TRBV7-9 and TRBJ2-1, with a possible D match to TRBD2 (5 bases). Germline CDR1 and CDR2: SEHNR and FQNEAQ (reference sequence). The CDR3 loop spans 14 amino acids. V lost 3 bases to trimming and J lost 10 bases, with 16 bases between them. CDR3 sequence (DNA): TGTGCCAGCAGCTTCGAGGGCTACGGGAAGGAGCAGTTCTTC. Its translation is CASSFEGYGKEQFF.

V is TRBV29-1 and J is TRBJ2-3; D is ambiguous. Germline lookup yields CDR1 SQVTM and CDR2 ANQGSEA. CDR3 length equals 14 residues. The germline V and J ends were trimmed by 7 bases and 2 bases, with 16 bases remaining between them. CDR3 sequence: CSARQVGSTDTQYF. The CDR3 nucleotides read TGCAGCGCGCGGCAGGTGGGCTCCACAGATACGCAGTATTTT.

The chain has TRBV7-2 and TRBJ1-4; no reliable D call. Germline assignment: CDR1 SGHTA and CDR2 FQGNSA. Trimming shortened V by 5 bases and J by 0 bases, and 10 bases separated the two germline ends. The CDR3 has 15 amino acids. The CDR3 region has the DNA TGTGCCAGCAGCCCCGCTCCAGCAACTAATGAAAAACTGTTTTTT. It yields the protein CASSPAPATNEKLFF.

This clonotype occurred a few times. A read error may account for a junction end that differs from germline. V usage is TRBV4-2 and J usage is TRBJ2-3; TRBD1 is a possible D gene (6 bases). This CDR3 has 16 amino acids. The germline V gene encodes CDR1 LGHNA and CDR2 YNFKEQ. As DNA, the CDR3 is TGCGCCAGCAGCCAAGATCTGGGGGCTAGCACAGATACGCAGTATTTT. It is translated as CASSQDLGASTDTQYF.

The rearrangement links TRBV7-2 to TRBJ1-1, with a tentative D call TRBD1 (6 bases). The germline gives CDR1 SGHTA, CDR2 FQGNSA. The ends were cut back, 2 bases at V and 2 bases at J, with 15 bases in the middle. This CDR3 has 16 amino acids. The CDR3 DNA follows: TGTGCCAGCAGCTTACCCTTAACCAGGGGAAACACTGAAGCTTTCTTT. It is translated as CASSLPLTRGNTEAFF.

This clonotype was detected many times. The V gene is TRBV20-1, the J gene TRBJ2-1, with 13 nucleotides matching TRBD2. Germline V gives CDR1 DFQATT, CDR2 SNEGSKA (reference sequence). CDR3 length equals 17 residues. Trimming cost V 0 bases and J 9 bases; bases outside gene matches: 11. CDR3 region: CSARDLTGLAGAGEQFF. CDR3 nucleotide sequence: TGCAGTGCTAGAGACCTGACTGGACTAGCGGGAGCGGGTGAGCAGTTCTTC.

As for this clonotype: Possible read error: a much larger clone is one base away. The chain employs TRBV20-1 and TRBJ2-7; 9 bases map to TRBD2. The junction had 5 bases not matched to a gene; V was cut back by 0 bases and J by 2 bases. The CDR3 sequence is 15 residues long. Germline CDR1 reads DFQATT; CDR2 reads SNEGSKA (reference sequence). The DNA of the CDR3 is TGCAGTGCTAGAGATCCTGGCGGGAGGGCCTACGAGCAGTACTTC. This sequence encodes CSARDPGGRAYEQYF.

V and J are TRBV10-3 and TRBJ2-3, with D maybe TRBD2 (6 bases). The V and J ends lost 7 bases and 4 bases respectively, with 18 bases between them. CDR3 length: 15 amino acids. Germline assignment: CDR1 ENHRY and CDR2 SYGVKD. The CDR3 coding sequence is TGTGCCATCACCCAGGGACTCTCCCGTTCAGATACGCAGTATTTT. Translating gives CAITQGLSRSDTQYF.

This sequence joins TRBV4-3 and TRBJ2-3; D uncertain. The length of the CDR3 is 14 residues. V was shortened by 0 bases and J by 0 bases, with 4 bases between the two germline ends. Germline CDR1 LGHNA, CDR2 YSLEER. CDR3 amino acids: CASSQDFSTDTQYF. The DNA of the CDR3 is TGCGCCAGCAGCCAAGATTTCAGCACAGATACGCAGTATTTT.

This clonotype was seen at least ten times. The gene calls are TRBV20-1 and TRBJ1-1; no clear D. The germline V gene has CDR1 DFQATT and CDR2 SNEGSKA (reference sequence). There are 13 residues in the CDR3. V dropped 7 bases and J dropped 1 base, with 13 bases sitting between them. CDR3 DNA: TGCAGTGGCCCACGAGTTCAGAACACTGAAGCTTTCTTT. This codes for CSGPRVQNTEAFF.

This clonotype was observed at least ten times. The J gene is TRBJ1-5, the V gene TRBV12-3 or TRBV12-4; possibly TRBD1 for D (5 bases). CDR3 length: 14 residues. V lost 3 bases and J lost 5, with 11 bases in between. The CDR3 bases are TGTGCCAGCAGTTTTCTGGGGGTGGATCAGCCCCAGCATTTT. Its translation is CASSFLGVDQPQHF.

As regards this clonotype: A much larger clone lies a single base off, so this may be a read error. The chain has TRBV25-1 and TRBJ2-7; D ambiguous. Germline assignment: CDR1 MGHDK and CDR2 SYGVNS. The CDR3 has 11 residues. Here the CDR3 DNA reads TGTGCCAGCACTGAATATTACGAGCAGTACTTC. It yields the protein CASTEYYEQYF.

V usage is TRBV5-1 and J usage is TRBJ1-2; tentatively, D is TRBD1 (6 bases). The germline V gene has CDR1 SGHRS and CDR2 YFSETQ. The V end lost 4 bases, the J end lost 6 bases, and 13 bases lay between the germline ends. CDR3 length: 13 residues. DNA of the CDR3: TGCGCCAGCAGCCCTCGGTCAGGGGATGGCTACACCTTC. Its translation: CASSPRSGDGYTF.

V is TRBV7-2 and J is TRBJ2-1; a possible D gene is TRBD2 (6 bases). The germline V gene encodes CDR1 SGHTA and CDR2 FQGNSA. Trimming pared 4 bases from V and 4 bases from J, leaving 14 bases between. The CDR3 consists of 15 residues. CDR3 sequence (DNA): TGTGCCAGCAGCTCCGTAGCTAGCGCTTACAATGAGCAGTTCTTC. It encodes CASSSVASAYNEQFF. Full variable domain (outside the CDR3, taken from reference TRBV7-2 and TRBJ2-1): GAGVSQSPSNKVTEKGKDVELRCDPISGHTALYWYRQSLGQGLEFLIYFQGNSAPDKSGLPSDRFSAERTGGSVSTLTIQRTQQEDSAVYLCASSSVASAYNEQFFGPGTRLTVL.

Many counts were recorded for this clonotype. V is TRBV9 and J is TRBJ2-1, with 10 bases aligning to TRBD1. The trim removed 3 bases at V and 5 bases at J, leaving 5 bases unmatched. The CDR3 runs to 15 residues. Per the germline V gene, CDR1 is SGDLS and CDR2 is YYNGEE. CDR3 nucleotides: TGTGCCAGCAGCGAGGACAGGGGGTTAAACAATGAGCAGTTCTTC. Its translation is CASSEDRGLNNEQFF. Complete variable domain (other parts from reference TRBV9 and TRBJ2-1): DSGVTQTPKHLITATGQRVTLRCSPRSGDLSVYWYQQSLDQGLQFLIQYYNGEERAKGNILERFSAQQFPDLHSELNLSSLELGDSALYFCASSEDRGLNNEQFFGPGTRLTVL.

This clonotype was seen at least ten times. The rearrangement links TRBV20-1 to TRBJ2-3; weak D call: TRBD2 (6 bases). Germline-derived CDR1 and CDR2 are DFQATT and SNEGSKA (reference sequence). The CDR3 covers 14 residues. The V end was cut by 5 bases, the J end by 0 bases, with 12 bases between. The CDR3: CSAYPGTSTDTQYF. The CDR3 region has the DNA TGCAGTGCTTACCCCGGGACTAGCACAGATACGCAGTATTTT.

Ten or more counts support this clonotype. Here the CDR3 DNA reads TGTGCCAGCAGCTTGAGCCGTGAGAGCCTTGGAAACACCATATATTTT. Protein: CASSLSRESLGNTIYF. The chain employs TRBV5-5 and TRBJ1-3; no firm D call. Germline V gene lookup returns CDR1 SGHKS and CDR2 YYEKEE (reference sequence). The CDR3 consists of 16 residues. V lost 1 base, J lost 3 bases, and 14 bases lay in between.

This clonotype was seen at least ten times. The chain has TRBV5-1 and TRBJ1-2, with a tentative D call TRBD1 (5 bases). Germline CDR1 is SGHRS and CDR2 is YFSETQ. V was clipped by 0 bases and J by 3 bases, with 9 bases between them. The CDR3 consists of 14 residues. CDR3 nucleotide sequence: TGCGCCAGCAGCTTGGCCAGAGGGGACTATGGCTACACCTTC. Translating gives CASSLARGDYGYTF.

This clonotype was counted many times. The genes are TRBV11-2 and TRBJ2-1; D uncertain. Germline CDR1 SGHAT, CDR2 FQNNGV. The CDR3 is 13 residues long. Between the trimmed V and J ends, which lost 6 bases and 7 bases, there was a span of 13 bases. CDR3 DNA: TGTGCCAGCAGTCAAAATTTATTGAATGAGCAGTTCTTC. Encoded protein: CASSQNLLNEQFF.

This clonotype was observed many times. The CDR3 nucleotides are TGTGCCAGCAGCGCCCTGATGAACACCGGGGAGCTGTTTTTT. Its translation: CASSALMNTGELFF. The V and J genes are TRBV7-2 and TRBJ2-2; D gene unclear. The CDR3 is 14 amino acids. Germline CDR1 reads SGHTA; CDR2 reads FQGNSA. The V end lost 5 bases, the J end lost 1 base, and 8 bases lay between the germline ends. The full variable domain, in which reference TRBV7-2 and TRBJ2-2 provide the parts outside the CDR3, is GAGVSQSPSNKVTEKGKDVELRCDPISGHTALYWYRQSLGQGLEFLIYFQGNSAPDKSGLPSDRFSAERTGGSVSTLTIQRTQQEDSAVYLCASSALMNTGELFFGEGSRLTVL.

The CDR3 here is CASSQRGQVYEQYF. CDR3 bases: TGTGCCAGCAGCCAACGGGGACAGGTCTACGAGCAGTACTTC. The chain is built from TRBV14 and TRBJ2-7; 8 bases line up with TRBD1. With V trimmed by 2 bases and J by 3 bases, 3 bases remained unmatched. The CDR3 totals 14 residues. Germline V gene lookup returns CDR1 SGHDN and CDR2 FVKESK.

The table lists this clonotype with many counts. CDR3 nucleotides: TGTGCCAGCAGCTTACAAGAGAGAAACACCATATATTTT. Amino acid sequence: CASSLQERNTIYF. This chain uses TRBV7-2 with TRBJ1-3; unclear D gene. There are 13 residues in the CDR3. V gave up 2 bases and J gave up 5 bases, with 7 bases separating them. CDR1 SGHTA and CDR2 FQGNSA come from the germline V gene.

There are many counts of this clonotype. CDR3 amino acids: CASSWRSMSGRQETQYF. The CDR3 DNA sequence: TGCGCCAGCAGCTGGAGGAGTATGTCAGGGAGGCAAGAGACCCAGTACTTC. The chain combines TRBV5-1 with TRBJ2-5, with D tentatively TRBD2 (6 bases). This CDR3 has 17 residues. Per germline, CDR1 SGHRS and CDR2 YFSETQ. The V gene lost 3 bases and the J gene lost 2 bases, with 20 bases spanning the gap.